This T cell receptor (beta chain) is drawn from a study of shared clonotypes between healthy human individuals. The ends were cut back, 5 bases at V and 0 bases at J, with 9 bases in the middle. CDR3 length: 13 residues. Per the germline V gene, CDR1 is SGHRS and CDR2 is YFSETQ. As to this clone: Other DNA sequences within the sample encode an identical CDR3.

The table came from immunoSEQ multiplex PCR; TCRdb's copy has only in-frame clones and leaves some out. Of over a million clones in the sample, roughly 96% are singletons; the top ten hold over 1%. Sequencing input: naive CD4+ T cells sorted from blood. The subset: CD45RA+ positively selected. The receptor was isolated from a man aged 25-40 years in good health. The rearrangement links TRBV5-1 to TRBJ2-7; TRBD1 might be the D (6 bases). CDR3 region: CASRRDISYEQYF. CDR3 bases: TGCGCCAGCAGGAGGGACATCTCCTACGAGCAGTACTTC.